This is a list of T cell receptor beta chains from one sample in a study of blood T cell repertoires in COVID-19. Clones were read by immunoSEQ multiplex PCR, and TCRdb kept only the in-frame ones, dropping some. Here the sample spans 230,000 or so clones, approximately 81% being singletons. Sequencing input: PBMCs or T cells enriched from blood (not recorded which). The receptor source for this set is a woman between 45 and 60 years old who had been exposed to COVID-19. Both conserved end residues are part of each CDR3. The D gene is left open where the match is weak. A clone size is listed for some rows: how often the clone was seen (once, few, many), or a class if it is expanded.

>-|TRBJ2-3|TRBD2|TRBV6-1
TGTGCCAGCAGTGAAGCTCCAGCGGGGGGCACAGATACGCAGTATTTT
CASSEAPAGGTDTQYF
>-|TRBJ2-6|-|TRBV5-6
TGTGCCAGCAGCTTCACAGGGCGTGGGGCCAACGTCCTGACTTTC
CASSFTGRGANVLTF
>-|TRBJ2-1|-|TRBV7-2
TGTGCCAGCAGCTTCGGTCGAAGCTCCTACAATGAGCAGTTCTTC
CASSFGRSSYNEQFF
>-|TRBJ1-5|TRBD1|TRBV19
TGTGCCAGTAGTATAGGACAGGGGTTCAACCAGCCCCAGCATTTT
CASSIGQGFNQPQHF
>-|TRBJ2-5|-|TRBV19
TGTGCCAGTAGTATCGTGGGGGGAGAGACCCAGTACTTC
CASSIVGGETQYF
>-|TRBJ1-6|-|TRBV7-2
TGTGCCAGCAGCTTAATTTTCGGCGGCTCCTATAATTCACCCCTCCACTTT
CASSLIFGGSYNSPLHF
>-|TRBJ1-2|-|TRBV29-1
TGCAGCGCCGGAAGGCGGGAGGGAAACTATGGCTACACCTTC
CSAGRREGNYGYTF
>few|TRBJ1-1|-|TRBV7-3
TGTGCCAGCAGCCAGGGAAGGATGAACACTGAAGCTTTCTTT
CASSQGRMNTEAFF
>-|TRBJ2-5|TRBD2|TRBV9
TGTGCCAGCAGCGTATCGGGGGGCCAAGAGACCCAGTACTTC
CASSVSGGQETQYF
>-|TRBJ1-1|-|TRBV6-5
TGTGCCAGCAGTTTGAATTGGCAGGGTGGCGCTGAAGCTTTCTTT
CASSLNWQGGAEAFF
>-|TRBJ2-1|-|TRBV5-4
TGTGCCAGCAGCCTCGACTTTGGAGATGAGCAGTTCTTC
CASSLDFGDEQFF
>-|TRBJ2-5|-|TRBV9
TGTGCCAGCAGCGTAAGGCTGAGACAGCAAGAGACCCAGTACTTC
CASSVRLRQQETQYF
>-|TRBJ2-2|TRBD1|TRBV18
TGTGCCAGCTCACCAAACCGACAGGGGGCGGTCGGGGAGCTGTTTTTT
CASSPNRQGAVGELFF
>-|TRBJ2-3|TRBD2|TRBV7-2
TGTGCCAGCAGCTTAGGGCGCGGGGGAGTGAGCACAGATACGCAGTATTTT
CASSLGRGGVSTDTQYF
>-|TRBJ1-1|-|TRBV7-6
TGTGCCAGCAGCTTAATCTACGACAGTGAAGCTTTCTTT
CASSLIYDSEAFF
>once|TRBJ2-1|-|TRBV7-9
TGTGCCAGCCAAAGGGGGGGAGTTCAGAATGAGCAGTTCTTC
CASQRGGVQNEQFF
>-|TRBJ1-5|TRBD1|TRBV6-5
TGTGCCAGCAGTTACCAGCCCGTCGGGACAGGGGGGCCCCAGCATTTT
CASSYQPVGTGGPQHF
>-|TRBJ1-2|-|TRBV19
TGTGCCAGTAGAAAGCCCGGGGCTAACTATGGCTACACCTTC
CASRKPGANYGYTF
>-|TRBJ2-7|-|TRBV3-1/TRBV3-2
TGTGCCAGCAGCTACACGGGGGTTTACGAGCAGTACTTC
CASSYTGVYEQYF
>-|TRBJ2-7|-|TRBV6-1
TGTGCCAGCAGTGAAGCGGCGGAGAGCTACGAGCAGTACTTC
CASSEAAESYEQYF
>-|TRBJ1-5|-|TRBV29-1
TGCAGCACTAGGACCCATCAGAGCAATCAGCCCCAGCATTTT
CSTRTHQSNQPQHF
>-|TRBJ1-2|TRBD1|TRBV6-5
TGTGCCAGCGTATCGACAGGGAATGGCTACACCTTC
CASVSTGNGYTF
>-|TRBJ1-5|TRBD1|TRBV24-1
TGTGCCACCGCGGACAGGGCAAATCAGCCCCAGCATTTT
CATADRANQPQHF
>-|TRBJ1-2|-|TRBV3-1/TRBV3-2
TGTGCCAGCAGCCAAGCAGGGGTGTGGGGCTATGGCTACACCTTC
CASSQAGVWGYGYTF